The 28 T cell receptor beta chains presented below share a single source sample, sequenced in a study of cytotoxic CD8 clonotypes in ibrutinib-treated CLL. TCRdb keeps only in-frame clones here, not all; method: immunoSEQ multiplex PCR. The sample carries hundreds of thousands of clones, over 60% recorded once. This specimen was PBMCs, taken after 36 months of ibrutinib treatment. These receptors were taken from a human donor with chronic lymphocytic leukemia.

This sequence joins TRBV25-1 and TRBJ2-7, with D hard to call. The CDR3 is made up of 11 amino acids. Trimming cost V 6 bases and J 4 bases, with 7 bases left between them. Germline CDR1 and CDR2: MGHDK and SYGVNS. This chain's CDR3 is CASSWGYEQYF. CDR3 DNA: TGTGCCAGCAGCTGGGGTTACGAGCAGTACTTC.

The chain combines TRBV6-5 with TRBJ1-1; D is unclear. The CDR3 is 13 amino acids. Germline V gene lookup returns CDR1 MNHEY and CDR2 SVGAGI. V lost 7 bases to trimming and J lost 4 bases, with 13 bases between them. This CDR3 reads CASNRGIGTEAFF. CDR3 nucleotide sequence: TGTGCCAGCAACAGAGGGATCGGCACTGAAGCTTTCTTT.

The J gene is TRBJ2-5, the V gene TRBV29-1; D is unresolved. Germline CDR1 is SQVTM and CDR2 is ANQGSEA. Trimming pared 2 bases from V and 2 bases from J, leaving 9 bases between. The CDR3 is made up of 13 amino acids. CDR3 in DNA: TGCAGCGTTGAAAAGCACAAGCAAGAGACCCAGTACTTC. Translation: CSVEKHKQETQYF.

Details on this clone: Mismatch with germline at one junction end may stem from a read error. This chain connects TRBV18 to TRBJ2-2, with D perhaps TRBD2 (5 bases). The V gene's germline CDR1 is KGHSH and CDR2 LQKENI. The CDR3 covers 16 residues. The CDR3 DNA follows: TGTGCCAGCACACCCAGCGGAGACCCCACAGCCGGGGAGCTGTTTTTT. This translates into CASTPSGDPTAGELFF.

The J gene is TRBJ1-6, the V gene TRBV5-1, with TRBD1 matching over 9 bases. Germline CDR1 reads SGHRS; CDR2 reads YFSETQ. V gave up 3 bases and J gave up 6 bases; unmatched junction bases: 7. This CDR3 is 16 amino acids long. Here the CDR3 reads CASSSKGTGSNSPLHF. CDR3 DNA sequence: TGCGCCAGCAGCTCCAAGGGGACAGGGAGTAATTCACCCCTCCACTTT.

This clone was detected only a few times. The V call is TRBV18, the J call TRBJ2-5, with 8 bases that match TRBD2. The CDR3 sequence is 15 residues long. Germline assignment: CDR1 KGHSH and CDR2 LQKENI. V was pared by 2 bases and J by 5 bases, with 7 bases of the junction left unmatched. CDR3 DNA: TGTGCCAGCTCACCATCGGGGGGGCTGAGGGAGACCCAGTACTTC. Translating gives CASSPSGGLRETQYF.

This clone appeared a few times. The chain uses TRBV7-8 and TRBJ2-5; D is ambiguous. This CDR3 has 15 amino acids. Germline V gene sequence: CDR1 SGHVS, CDR2 FQNEAQ. Trimming pared 5 bases from V and 2 bases from J, leaving 15 bases between. CDR3 DNA sequence: TGTGCCAGCAGCATAGAGCGACTGAGTCAAGAGACCCAGTACTTC. Protein: CASSIERLSQETQYF.

The rearrangement uses TRBV9 and TRBJ2-7; 9 nucleotides match TRBD1. The CDR3 is 16 amino acids. V was pared by 0 bases and J by 6 bases, with 10 bases of the junction left unmatched. Looked up from germline, CDR1 is SGDLS and CDR2 is YYNGEE. The CDR3 bases are TGTGCCAGCAGCGTAGCTCTGGGGACAGGGCCATCCGAGCAGTACTTC. Translation: CASSVALGTGPSEQYF. Variable domain in full (rest from reference TRBV9 and TRBJ2-7): DSGVTQTPKHLITATGQRVTLRCSPRSGDLSVYWYQQSLDQGLQFLIQYYNGEERAKGNILERFSAQQFPDLHSELNLSSLELGDSALYFCASSVALGTGPSEQYFGPGTRLTVT.

This clone was seen more than once but under ten times. This chain joins TRBV27 and TRBJ2-7; weak D call: TRBD2 (6 bases). Germline V gene lookup returns CDR1 MNHEY and CDR2 SMNVEV (reference sequence). Trimming cost V 6 bases and J 3 bases, with 18 bases left between them. The CDR3 is 15 residues long. In DNA, the CDR3 is TGTGCCAGCAGCTTGGTTGTTGGAGGGTTCTACGAGCAGTACTTC. Its protein product is CASSLVVGGFYEQYF.

The chain recombines TRBV5-1 with TRBJ2-1; weak D call: TRBD2 (6 bases). Germline values: CDR1 SGHRS, CDR2 YFSETQ. CDR3 size: 15 residues. Trimming stripped 4 bases from V and 6 bases from J, with 17 bases between. CDR3 protein: CASSPISGLSNEQFF. The CDR3 bases are TGCGCCAGCAGCCCTATCTCGGGACTGTCCAATGAGCAGTTCTTC.

The gene calls are TRBV19 and TRBJ1-4; a possible D gene is TRBD1 (6 bases). Germline assignment: CDR1 LNHDA and CDR2 SQIVND (reference sequence). The V and J ends lost 6 bases and 8 bases respectively, with 22 bases between them. The CDR3 is made up of 16 amino acids. CDR3 DNA: TGTGCCAGTAGCACCGGGACAACGGTCTTGAGCGAAAAACTGTTTTTT. Translation: CASSTGTTVLSEKLFF.

The CDR3 loop reads CASSSAGQETQYF. The CDR3 DNA follows: TGCGCCAGCAGCTCGGCGGGGCAAGAGACCCAGTACTTC. This sequence joins TRBV5-1 and TRBJ2-5; a weak D match, TRBD2 (6 bases). Germline assignment: CDR1 SGHRS and CDR2 YFSETQ. The germline V and J ends were trimmed by 3 bases and 2 bases, with 8 bases remaining between them. This CDR3 comprises 13 residues.

This chain uses TRBV19 with TRBJ1-2; D unresolved. V gave up 6 bases and J gave up 3 bases, with 20 bases separating them. Germline values: CDR1 LNHDA, CDR2 SQIVND (reference sequence). The CDR3 is made up of 16 amino acids. The DNA of the CDR3 is TGTGCCAGTAGGCAAGGAGGGTATGATCGAGACTATGGCTACACCTTC. Amino acids: CASRQGGYDRDYGYTF.

The rearrangement links TRBV14 to TRBJ1-3; D is undetermined. The V and J ends lost 5 bases and 0 bases respectively, with 5 bases between them. The length of the CDR3 is 13 residues. Germline V lookup: CDR1 SGHDN, CDR2 FVKESK. The CDR3 sequence: CASSFLSGNTIYF. CDR3 DNA sequence: TGTGCCAGCAGCTTTCTCTCTGGAAACACCATATATTTT.

This rearrangement joins TRBV5-1 to TRBJ2-7; D is undetermined. The CDR3 loop spans 12 amino acids. V gave up 7 bases and J gave up 3 bases, with 11 bases separating them. Germline CDR1 and CDR2: SGHRS and YFSETQ. The CDR3 region is CASFDSYYEQYF. The CDR3 DNA reads TGCGCCAGCTTCGACTCGTACTACGAGCAGTACTTC.

The chain couples TRBV10-1 to TRBJ2-7, with D tentatively TRBD1 (6 bases). The V gene's germline CDR1 is WNHNN and CDR2 SYGVQD (reference sequence). Trimming stripped 5 bases from V and 4 bases from J, with 12 bases between. The CDR3 is made up of 13 amino acids. CDR3 in amino acids: CASSPTGTYEQYF. The CDR3 DNA reads TGCGCCAGCAGTCCCACCGGGACATACGAGCAGTACTTC.

The chain links TRBV19 to TRBJ2-5; 7 bases map to TRBD2. The CDR3 is 13 amino acids. J lost 3 bases, V lost 7 bases, and 5 bases had no gene match. The germline V gene encodes CDR1 LNHDA and CDR2 SQIVND (reference sequence). The CDR3: CASKERGKETQYF. For the CDR3, the DNA is TGTGCCAGTAAGGAGCGGGGTAAAGAGACCCAGTACTTC.

The chain recombines TRBV19 with TRBJ2-7; 12 bases agree with TRBD2. The CDR3 runs to 16 residues. Germline CDR1 is LNHDA and CDR2 is SQIVND (reference sequence). J gave up 0 bases and V 4 bases, and 4 bases lay outside the gene matches. CDR3 DNA sequence: TGTGCCAGTAGTAAGACTAGCGGGAGATCCTCCTACGAGCAGTACTTC. Its protein product is CASSKTSGRSSYEQYF.

The rearrangement links TRBV7-9 to TRBJ1-5; TRBD1 might be the D (6 bases). The CDR3 contains 14 residues. Germline CDR1 SEHNR, CDR2 FQNEAQ (reference sequence). Trimming left V 0 bases short and J 4 bases short, with 7 bases between. CDR3: CASSLAGANQPQHF. The CDR3, as DNA: TGTGCCAGCAGCTTAGCGGGGGCGAATCAGCCCCAGCATTTT.

The J gene is TRBJ2-3, the V gene TRBV29-1, with TRBD1 matching 9 bases. The V gene's germline CDR1 is SQVTM and CDR2 ANQGSEA. The CDR3 has 14 amino acids. Losses at the gene ends were 4 bases for V and 4 bases for J; bases not matched to a gene: 6. CDR3 in amino acids: CSVAPTGGADTQYF. Here the CDR3 DNA reads TGCAGCGTTGCCCCCACAGGGGGCGCAGATACGCAGTATTTT.

The DNA for the CDR3 is TGTGCCAGCAGCCCAGGACTAGCGGGGTCGAGACTAACCGGGGAGCTGTTTTTT. It encodes CASSPGLAGSRLTGELFF. The rearrangement joins TRBV11-2 to TRBJ2-2; 12 bases map to TRBD2. The length of the CDR3 is 18 residues. Trimming cost V 5 bases and J 5 bases; bases outside gene matches: 12. The V gene's germline CDR1 is SGHAT and CDR2 FQNNGV.

The chain has TRBV6-4 and TRBJ2-5; unclear D gene. The germline gives CDR1 MRHNA, CDR2 SNTAGT. This CDR3 is built from 15 residues. The V gene lost 1 base and the J gene lost 5 bases, with 14 bases spanning the gap. CDR3 protein: CASSDYLVLVETQYF. The CDR3 DNA is TGTGCCAGCAGTGACTACCTGGTCCTGGTGGAGACCCAGTACTTC.

A few counts support this clone. This chain connects TRBV27 to TRBJ2-7; 10 nucleotides match TRBD1. V lost 4 bases to trimming and J lost 6 bases; unmatched junction nucleotides: 12. This CDR3 is built from 16 residues. CDR1 and CDR2 (germline): MNHEY, SMNVEV (reference sequence). The CDR3 region is CASSSNDRGLWVEQYF. The CDR3 nucleotides are TGTGCCAGCAGTTCTAACGACAGGGGGCTTTGGGTCGAGCAGTACTTC.

This chain uses TRBV9 with TRBJ2-3; 10 nucleotides line up with TRBD1. Germline CDR1 and CDR2: SGDLS and YYNGEE. Trimming removed 0 bases from V and 5 bases from J; junction bases left unmatched: 3. The CDR3 extends over 15 amino acids. In nucleotides, the CDR3 is TGTGCCAGCAGCGTAGCGGACAGGGGGGTAGATACGCAGTATTTT. This encodes CASSVADRGVDTQYF.

The gene calls are TRBV6-1 and TRBJ2-3, with 9 nucleotides matching TRBD2. The CDR3 sequence is 17 residues long. The germline V gene has CDR1 MNHNS and CDR2 SASEGT. V lost 4 bases to trimming and J lost 2 bases; unmatched junction nucleotides: 10. The CDR3 region has the DNA TGTGCCAGCAGTGCCCGTACGAGCGGGAGGCCCACAGATACGCAGTATTTT. This gives the protein CASSARTSGRPTDTQYF.

The chain uses TRBV13 and TRBJ2-7; possible D gene TRBD1, 7 bases. This CDR3 contains 15 residues. V gave up 1 base and J gave up 4 bases, with 14 bases separating them. Germline V gene sequence: CDR1 PRHDT, CDR2 FYEKMQ (reference sequence). The CDR3 DNA follows: TGTGCCAGCAGCTTAGATGGAGGGGGCGAGTACGAGCAGTACTTC. Its protein is CASSLDGGGEYEQYF. Full variable domain (outside the CDR3, taken from reference TRBV13 and TRBJ2-7): AAGVIQSPRHLIKEKRETATLKCYPIPRHDTVYWYQQGPGQDPQFLISFYEKMQSDKGSIPDRFSAQQFSDYHSELNMSSLELGDSALYFCASSLDGGGEYEQYFGPGTRLTVT.

This rearrangement joins TRBV7-9 to TRBJ2-5; 9 positions match TRBD1. Germline lookup yields CDR1 SEHNR and CDR2 FQNEAQ (reference sequence). Losses at the gene ends were 5 bases for V and 5 bases for J; bases not matched to a gene: 6. This CDR3 is built from 14 residues. This CDR3 reads CASSPTGGWETQYF. The DNA for the CDR3 is TGTGCCAGCAGCCCCACAGGGGGCTGGGAGACCCAGTACTTC.

The V call is TRBV28, the J call TRBJ2-7, with TRBD1 identical over 7 bases. Germline CDR1 reads MDHEN; CDR2 reads SYDVKM. Trimming removed 11 bases from V and 3 bases from J; junction bases left unmatched: 13. This CDR3 is 14 amino acids long. The CDR3 here is CASRTGLGGYEQYF. The CDR3 DNA is TGTGCCTCCCGGACAGGCCTTGGGGGCTACGAGCAGTACTTC. The whole variable domain, filled in from reference TRBV28 and TRBJ2-7, reads DVKVTQSSRYLVKRTGEKVFLECVQDMDHENMFWYRQDPGLGLRLIYFSYDVKMKEKGDIPEGYSVSREKKERFSLILESASTNQTSMYLCASRTGLGGYEQYFGPGTRLTVT.